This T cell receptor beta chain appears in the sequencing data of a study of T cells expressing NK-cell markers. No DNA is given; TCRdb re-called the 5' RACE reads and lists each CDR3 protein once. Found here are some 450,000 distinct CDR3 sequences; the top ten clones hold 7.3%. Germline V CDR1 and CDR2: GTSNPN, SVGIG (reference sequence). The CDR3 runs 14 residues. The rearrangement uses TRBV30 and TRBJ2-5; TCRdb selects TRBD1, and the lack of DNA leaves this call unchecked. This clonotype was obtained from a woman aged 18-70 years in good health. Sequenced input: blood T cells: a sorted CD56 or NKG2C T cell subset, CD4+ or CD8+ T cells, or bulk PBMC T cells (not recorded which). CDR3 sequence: CAWTNRGYQETQYF.